Described below is a single T cell receptor (beta chain) sequence and its context. This clone was counted a few times. Its antigen remains undetermined. No clone much larger than this one lies a single base away; base qualities are absent. The data are from a study of metastatic and nonmetastatic thyroid tumors (dated by TCRdb to 2019 to 2021). Notes on the research overall: For patients with malignant and with benign thyroid disease, the researchers compared repertoires between peripheral blood samples and tumor or nodule tissue samples. The study at large found these results: TCR beta diversity was reported as significantly higher in malignant tumors than in benign nodules, in both blood and tumor samples.

CDR1 MDHEN and CDR2 SYDVKM are derived from the germline V gene. Clipping removes 5 bases from V and 6 bases from J, with 9 as the unmatched junction base count. CDR3 length: 15 amino acids, cysteine to phenylalanine. CDR3 DNA is the only sequence kept; it has 45 bases, read in frame from the first base. None of the patients had been given any treatment before thyroid surgery. Using T-cell receptor beta sequencing, the study looked back at clinical samples from patients collected from about 2011 to 2018. Library creation used PCR. The sequencer was an Illumina HiSeq 4000. High-throughput sequencing was used to profile the TCR beta-chain CDR3 region of every patient. The authors' analysis ran thus. CDR3 differences across clinicopathological groups were used to build a classifier for discriminating distant-metastatic papillary thyroid cancer patients. To measure repertoire diversity the researchers used the Shannon index, while the Morisita-Horn index served to gauge how similar the tumor and blood repertoires were. The public reads were run again by TCRdb, first through fastp at Q25 and then through MiXCR, and only productive beta chains were kept. The authors' filters were not applied to this entry. Recorded for this sample are fewer than 9,000 clones; around 38% of them occurred a single time. 35% to 50% of the sample rests with the top ten.

Sample: tumor tissue. The TCR comes from a female donor with papillary thyroid cancer or a benign thyroid nodule (not recorded which). Some clones in this sample may be carry-over from other donors' samples. The chain is made from TRBV28 and TRBJ2-7; the junction holds 11 bases that match TRBD2. In nucleotides, the sequence is TGTGCCAGCAGTACACTAGCGGGAGCCTTCGGCGAGCAGTACTTC. This gives the protein CASSTLAGAFGEQYF.